The 11 T cell receptor beta chains in this list originate from one sample, sequenced in a study of blood T cells in healthy people across ages. Then a second PCR, running about 7 to 11 cycles, was carried out with a sample-barcoded 5' primer and a J-beta primer mix. TCRdb re-called the 5' RACE reads through MiXCR, storing one row per CDR3 protein. In the table there are 720,000 or so distinct CDR3 sequences, around two fifths of which are singletons. Sequencing was performed on blood. These TCRs come from a man aged 80 or over in good health.

The sample holds a few counts of this clonotype. V usage is TRBV9 and J usage is TRBJ2-3; perhaps D is TRBD1 or TRBD2 (5 bases each). Trimming removed 1 base at V and 0 bases at J, with 6 bases between. The CDR3 has 14 amino acids. Germline V CDR1 and CDR2: SGDLS, YYNGEE. The CDR3 sequence is CASSVWGSTDTQYF. The CDR3 DNA sequence: TGTGCCAGCAGCGTATGGGGGAGCACAGATACGCAGTATTTT.

The sample holds a few counts of this clonotype. The V gene is TRBV10-2, the J gene TRBJ2-5; D unresolved. The CDR3 has 15 residues. Trimming cost V 3 bases and J 1 base, with 12 bases left between them. The germline V gene has CDR1 WSHSY and CDR2 SAAADI. DNA of the CDR3: TGCGCCAGCAGTGATCTAAGGGTGGCCCAAGAGACCCAGTACTTC. This sequence encodes CASSDLRVAQETQYF.

This clonotype was counted only a few times. This rearrangement joins TRBV6-2 or TRBV6-3 to TRBJ1-5; D unresolved. This CDR3 contains 16 residues. V was clipped by 6 bases and J by 2 bases, with 17 bases between them. From germline, CDR1 is MNHEY and CDR2 SVGEGT. The CDR3 nucleotides are TGTGCCAGCAGCCTGTATCTTGATCCTGGCAATCAGCCCCAGCATTTT. Translated, it gives CASSLYLDPGNQPQHF.

The chain carries TRBV27 and TRBJ1-2, with TRBD1 matching over 7 bases. Looked up from germline, CDR1 is MNHEY and CDR2 is SMNVEV (reference sequence). CDR3 size: 15 residues. V was clipped by 0 bases and J by 7 bases; unmatched bases: 8. The CDR3 DNA follows: TGTGCCAGCAGTTTATCCCCTAAGACAGGGTCTGGCTACACCTTC. The encoded protein is CASSLSPKTGSGYTF.

This clonotype turned up a few times. The chain carries TRBV7-2 and TRBJ1-5; D ambiguous. The V end lost 3 bases, the J end lost 6 bases, and 12 bases lay between the germline ends. The length of the CDR3 is 14 residues. Germline V gene data show CDR1 as SGHTA and CDR2 as FQGNSA. The CDR3 coding sequence is TGTGCCAGCAGCTTTATCCGATCCGGTCAGCCCCAGCATTTT. Residues: CASSFIRSGQPQHF.

V is TRBV20-1 and J is TRBJ1-5, with TRBD1 identical over 7 bases. This CDR3 is built from 15 residues. Per germline, CDR1 DFQATT and CDR2 SNEGSKA (reference sequence). The V gene end was trimmed by 5 bases and the J gene end by 3 bases; junction bases not matched to a gene: 10. CDR3 amino acids: CSASRQGLDNQPQHF. The CDR3 bases are TGCAGTGCTTCCCGACAGGGATTAGACAATCAGCCCCAGCATTTT.

The rearrangement links TRBV7-9 to TRBJ2-2; tentative D call: TRBD1 (7 bases). Germline CDR1 SEHNR, CDR2 FQNEAQ (reference sequence). The CDR3 totals 15 residues. V was pared by 6 bases and J by 4 bases, with 15 bases between. Here the CDR3 DNA reads TGTGCCAGCAGGTCAAACAGGGGAGGCACCGGGGAGCTGTTTTTT. Translation gives CASRSNRGGTGELFF.

This sequence joins TRBV27 and TRBJ1-1, with D maybe TRBD1 (5 bases). Trimming pared 5 bases from V and 0 bases from J, leaving 13 bases between. Germline CDR1 reads MNHEY; CDR2 reads SMNVEV (reference sequence). The CDR3 loop spans 15 amino acids. In DNA, the CDR3 is TGTGCCAGCAGTGCCTCCGGGACGGTGAACACTGAAGCTTTCTTT. This encodes CASSASGTVNTEAFF.

This clonotype was detected a few times. The V gene is TRBV7-8, the J gene TRBJ1-4; D is unresolved. With 4 bases removed from V and 8 bases from J, the gap between germline ends came to 17 bases. The CDR3 length is 15 residues. Germline V CDR1 and CDR2: SGHVS, FQNEAQ. CDR3 bases: TGTGCCAGCAGCTGGAGGGAGGGAAGAGAAGAAAAACTGTTTTTT. Its translation is CASSWREGREEKLFF.

This clonotype was seen a few times. The chain combines TRBV3-1 with TRBJ2-6, with 9 bases matching TRBD2. The CDR3 has 16 residues. The germline V gene encodes CDR1 LGHDT and CDR2 YNNKEL (reference sequence). V was clipped by 3 bases and J by 4 bases; unmatched bases: 4. The CDR3: CASSQLAGTGANVLTF. The CDR3 DNA is TGTGCCAGCAGCCAGCTAGCGGGAACCGGGGCCAACGTCCTGACTTTC.

The table lists this clonotype with a few counts. This chain uses TRBV6-6 with TRBJ2-3; 12 nucleotides line up with TRBD2. The V segment lost 0 bases and the J segment 1 base; nucleotides outside the gene matches: 2. CDR1 and CDR2 (germline): MNHNY, SVGAGI (reference sequence). The CDR3 sequence is 17 residues long. The CDR3 spells CASSYSASGGGTDTQYF. DNA for the CDR3: TGTGCCAGCAGTTACTCCGCTAGCGGGGGGGGCACAGATACGCAGTATTTT.